This TCR beta chain was identified during a study of blood T cell repertoires in COVID-19. Study-level background: Nucleic acid was either cDNA or gDNA, and it came from T cells, B-cell-depleted T cells, or PBMCs.

V lost 3 bases, J lost 3 bases, and 8 bases lay in between. Germline CDR1 and CDR2: SGHNT and YENEEA. The CDR3 is 13 amino acids. Authors' processing steps: Amplifying reference gene primers gave estimates of nucleated cell counts. Profiled with immunoSEQ multiplex PCR; TCRdb holds only in-frame clones, not every one. The DNA was the basis for D and trimming; V, J and clone size are from that table. Among some 220,000 clones listed, 80% to 85% were seen once. While infection was still active, Seattle patients were enrolled and then followed longitudinally. Sequences were obtained from peripheral blood. The sequence was obtained from a woman in her seventies with COVID-19, enrolled during active disease. This chain uses TRBV11-3 with TRBJ1-1, with no clear D. Here the CDR3 DNA reads TGTGCCAGCAGCTTTCGGGTGGACACTGAAGCTTTCTTT. This gives the protein CASSFRVDTEAFF.